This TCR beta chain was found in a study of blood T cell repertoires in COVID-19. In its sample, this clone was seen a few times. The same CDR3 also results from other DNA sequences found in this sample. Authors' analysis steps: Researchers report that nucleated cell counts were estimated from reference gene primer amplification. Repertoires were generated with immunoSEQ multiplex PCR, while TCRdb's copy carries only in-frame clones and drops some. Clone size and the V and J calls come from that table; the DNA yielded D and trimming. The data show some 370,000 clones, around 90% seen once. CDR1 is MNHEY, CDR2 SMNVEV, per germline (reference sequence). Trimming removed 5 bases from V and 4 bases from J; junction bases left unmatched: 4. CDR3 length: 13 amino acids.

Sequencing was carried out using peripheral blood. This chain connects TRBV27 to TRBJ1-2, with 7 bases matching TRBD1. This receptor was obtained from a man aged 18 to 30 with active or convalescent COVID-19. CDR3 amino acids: CASSRGGSYGYTF. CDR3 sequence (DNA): TGTGCCAGCAGTCGAGGGGGCAGCTATGGCTACACCTTC.